A selection of T cell receptor beta chains follows, all from one sample in a study of glioma-infiltrating T cells. A single record per CDR3 protein comes from TCRdb applying MiXCR to the multiplex PCR reads. The data show 150,000 to 200,000 distinct CDR3 sequences, 43% seen once. The source material was glioma tissue, nonneoplastic brain tissue, or PBMCs (not recorded which). The receptors were gathered from a human donor with low-grade glioma or glioblastoma, undergoing nonglioma brain surgery, or in good health (not recorded which). Each CDR3 is given with its conserved first and last residue. D genes are given only for firm matches. The size field is filled for only some rows; it gives once, few, many or a size class.

>TRBV28|many|TRBJ2-3|.
TGTGCCAGCAGTGCCAGGCCCACAGATACGCAGTATTTT
CASSARPTDTQYF
>TRBV24-1|.|TRBJ2-3|.
TGTGCCGCCAGTGACCCTCGGACAGCCACAGATACGCAGTATTTT
CAASDPRTATDTQYF
>TRBV29-1|few|TRBJ2-5|.
TGCAGCGTTGAACCCAGGGAAGAGGAGACCCAGTACTTC
CSVEPREEETQYF
>TRBV28|many|TRBJ2-3|TRBD2
TGTGCCAGCAGTCCCTCGGGGGAACTAGCGGGGCACACAGATACGCAGTATTTT
CASSPSGELAGHTDTQYF
>TRBV5-1|few|TRBJ1-2|TRBD1
TGCGCCAGCAGCTTGGGGCAGCTCGCAGGGGGCTGGTACACCTTC
CASSLGQLAGGWYTF
>TRBV6-1|many|TRBJ2-1|.
TGTGCCAGCAGTTGGGACGGGAATGAGCAGTTCTTC
CASSWDGNEQFF
>TRBV7-9|many|TRBJ2-3|.
TGTGCCAGCAGCCCCCCGTTCCTAGGCACAGATACGCAGTATTTT
CASSPPFLGTDTQYF
>TRBV20-1|.|TRBJ1-1|TRBD1
TGCAGTGCTAGAGATCTTAGAACAGGGGAAAAAACTGAAGCTTTCTTT
CSARDLRTGEKTEAFF
>TRBV7-9|many|TRBJ2-1|.
TGTGCCAGCAGACATAGCTCCTACAATGAGCAGTTCTTC
CASRHSSYNEQFF
>TRBV28|many|TRBJ1-5|.
TGTGCCAGCAGTTATCCTCGGACCGGTAACATTAAGGCCCAGCATTTT
CASSYPRTGNIKAQHF
>TRBV15|many|TRBJ2-3|.
TGTGCCACCAGCAGAGTAGGGACATATCGCACAGATACGCAGTATTTT
CATSRVGTYRTDTQYF
>TRBV6-1|many|TRBJ2-7|.
TGTGCCAGCAGTTCCCAGCGTGATTACGAGCAGTACTTC
CASSSQRDYEQYF
>TRBV6-1|many|TRBJ2-3|TRBD2
TGTGCCAGCGGACTAGACGTTAGCACAGATACGCAGTATTTT
CASGLDVSTDTQYF
>TRBV14|few|TRBJ2-7|TRBD1
TGTGCCAGCAGCCAGAGTCGGGACAGGGTGCATGGCGAGCAGTACTTC
CASSQSRDRVHGEQYF
>TRBV7-9|.|TRBJ2-5|TRBD1
TGTGCCAGCAGCATACTTTACAGGGGGCAAGAGACCCAGTACTTC
CASSILYRGQETQYF
>TRBV29-1|.|TRBJ1-1|TRBD1
TGCAGCGTTGTATCGCTTTGGGGACAGAATGTTAACACTGAAGCTTTCTTT
CSVVSLWGQNVNTEAFF
>TRBV20-1|many|TRBJ2-7|.
TGCAGTGCTAGACCCGGCCAAGGAGCTTACGAGCAGTACTTC
CSARPGQGAYEQYF
>TRBV24-1|few|TRBJ1-3|TRBD1
TGTGCCACCAGTGATGGAAGACAGGGAGTACCCTCTGGAAACACCATATATTTT
CATSDGRQGVPSGNTIYF
>TRBV27|.|TRBJ1-5|TRBD1
TGTGCCAGCAGTTTATTCGGCAGGGGGAGCAATCAGCCCCAGCATTTT
CASSLFGRGSNQPQHF
>TRBV3-1|many|TRBJ1-1|.
TGTGCCAGCAGCCCGGACAGTTTGAACACTGAAGCTTTCTTT
CASSPDSLNTEAFF
>TRBV19|.|TRBJ2-1|.
TGTGCCACCTCCTCTAGGGGCATGGGGGATGAGCAGTTCTTC
CATSSRGMGDEQFF
>TRBV12-3/TRBV12-4|few|TRBJ2-3|TRBD2
TGTGCCAGCACCCTACTAGCGGGAGCCCCAGATACGCAGTATTTT
CASTLLAGAPDTQYF
>TRBV6-1|many|TRBJ2-7|TRBD1
TGTGCCAGCAGTGAAGCGGATGACAGGGTTGAGTACTTC
CASSEADDRVEYF
>TRBV6-2/TRBV6-3|.|TRBJ2-7|.
TGTGCCAGCAGCGCCCGGGCCTCCGGTTCCGAGCAGTACTTC
CASSARASGSEQYF
>TRBV28|many|TRBJ2-7|TRBD1
TGTGCCAGCACCCCGGGACAGGGAATAAGCGAGCAGTACTTC
CASTPGQGISEQYF
>TRBV12-3/TRBV12-4|once|TRBJ2-3|.
TGTGCCAGCAGTTCGGAAGATACGCAGTATTTT
CASSSEDTQYF
>TRBV6-2/TRBV6-3|.|TRBJ2-1|.
TGTGCCATCAGTGAAACTAGCCGGGACAGCGCTGAGCAGTTCTTC
CAISETSRDSAEQFF
>TRBV29-1|.|TRBJ2-5|TRBD2
TGCAGCGTTCTAGGGACTAGCGGGAGCCAAGAGACCCAGTACTTC
CSVLGTSGSQETQYF
>TRBV28|many|TRBJ2-1|.
TGTGCCAGCAGTTCCTACTACGATGAGCAGTTCTTC
CASSSYYDEQFF
>TRBV20-1|.|TRBJ1-1|.
TGCAGTGCTGGCCAGGGTTTTATGGGGACTGAAGCTTTCTTT
CSAGQGFMGTEAFF
>TRBV6-1|.|TRBJ1-1|.
TGTGCCAGAAGTTCCCCGAACACAGAAGCTTTATTT
CARSSPNTEALF
>TRBV20-1|.|TRBJ2-7|.
TGCAGTGCTAGAAGCAGAAGGAAGGAAGGACACCCCGGGATATTC
CSARSRRKEGHPGIF
>TRBV19|.|TRBJ2-3|.
TGTGCCAGTAGTATCGCCAGGCGGAACACAGATACGCAGTATTTT
CASSIARRNTDTQYF
>TRBV20-1|once|TRBJ1-1|.
TGCAGTGCTATTAGAATAGGGAACTCGAACACTGAAGCTTTCTTT
CSAIRIGNSNTEAFF
>TRBV12-3/TRBV12-4|few|TRBJ1-1|.
TGTGCCAGCAGTGTCAGGGTCACTGAAGCTTTCTTT
CASSVRVTEAFF
>TRBV19|.|TRBJ2-3|.
TGTGCCAGTAGCGACGGGAGACCCACAGATACGCAGTATTTT
CASSDGRPTDTQYF
>TRBV12-3/TRBV12-4|.|TRBJ2-5|TRBD1
TGTGCCAGCAGTCAGATACCGGGACAGGGGACTGATTGGACCCAGTACTTC
CASSQIPGQGTDWTQYF
>TRBV29-1|.|TRBJ1-2|.
TGCAGCGGCACGGGCCTGGGGGGCTACACCTTC
CSGTGLGGYTF
>TRBV18|.|TRBJ1-2|TRBD1
TGTGCCAGCTCACCCCCCTCGACAGGGTATGGCTACACCTTC
CASSPPSTGYGYTF
>TRBV12-3/TRBV12-4|.|TRBJ2-5|.
TGTGCCAGCAGTGCCTACGACCTTGGCTACTCCCAAGAGACCCAGTACTTC
CASSAYDLGYSQETQYF
>TRBV2|many|TRBJ2-7|.
TGTGCCAGCAGTGCATCCGGGGAGCAGTACTTC
CASSASGEQYF
>TRBV29-1|few|TRBJ2-1|.
TGCAGCGGGAGGCAGGATTACTCTAATGAGCAGTTCTTC
CSGRQDYSNEQFF
>TRBV24-1|.|TRBJ2-3|.
TGTGCCACCCGGGACTTCACAGATACGCAGTATTTT
CATRDFTDTQYF
>TRBV10-3|many|TRBJ1-5|.
TGTGCCATCAGTGAGAGACAGGACAATCAGCCCCAGCATTTT
CAISERQDNQPQHF